This T cell receptor (beta chain) came from a study of cytomegalovirus exposure and HLA in healthy donors (TCRdb year 2017). In terms of the full investigation: An earlier analysis of roughly 570 of the donors reported 276 Gb of sequence data and 95 million to 140 million unique TCR beta sequences obtained from some 170 million T cells. About 330 gigabases of sequencing data and 91 million or so unique TCR sequences made up an early release that covered under 750 HLA-typed donors. Of the 300 to 500 genotyped donors, 65% to 90% were placed in the genetic ancestry cluster associated with self-reported Caucasian donors. The aim of the study was to test whether cataloging public T cell receptors could identify signatures of past pathogen exposure. The study profiled the T cell repertoires of hundreds of subjects by immunosequencing and related them to cytomegalovirus serostatus. A separate validation cohort of more than 100 different subjects was used in addition to the roughly 670-subject first cohort. To predict cytomegalovirus infection status, the study combined high-throughput TCR immunosequencing, statistical association of individual TCRs with disease status, and machine learning. In a later analysis, previously published TCR beta repertoires from 600 to 850 donors were re-analyzed and high-resolution HLA genotyping was added so that TCR occurrence patterns could be studied. Rather than using new phenotypic data, the later analysis identified candidate immune exposures from TCR beta sequences and from how often those sequences occurred across donors. An earlier analysis of 587 of the donors used high-throughput TCR beta sequencing to judge whether each TCR beta V gene segment behaved as functional or pseudogenic. Donor age, sex, ethnicity and CMV serostatus were collected together with the repertoire data. A later genetic analysis took genome-wide SNP genotypes for about 65% of the 666 donors and used that subset as a discovery cohort. Every discovery cohort repertoire had been produced on one sequencing platform. Both class I and class II loci were covered by HLA typing, at four-digit resolution. The number of donors typed differed by locus, with roughly 629-640 for A, B, C, DRB1 and DQB1, around 500 for DQA1, approximately 570 for DPA1, and approximately 470 for DPB1. Roughly 5 DR-DQ haplotypes were handled as single units for association and clustering, since linkage in the cohort was strong. Across some 400 genotyped donors of the cohort, an average of roughly 250,000 unique TCR beta nucleotide sequences per donor were sequenced, and roughly 18% of those sequences were non-productive.

Paper-wide results and their limitations: The classifier was reported to diagnose cytomegalovirus status with high specificity and sensitivity in both the original cohort and the validation cohort. Around 16 rarely observed V segments, including chromosome 9 orphons, were excluded from the earlier analysis of about 500 of the donors because counts were too low. The 87-base-pair reads could not distinguish some IMGT-functional V segments, including TRBV6-2 and TRBV6-3, so those segments were excluded. Immune exposure information for the cohort was limited to CMV serostatus. Because some donors lacked HLA typing at each locus, the association tests relied only on the typed subset. Linkage disequilibrium might explain the correlated functional status among segregating V segments, but an unknown experimental factor could not be ruled out. An earlier analysis of approximately 600 of the donors showed that most TCR beta V segments appeared in productive rearrangements either about 90% or about 30% of the time, which broadly matched IMGT annotations. It was suggested by the authors that the approach could potentially be generalized to other disease states and immunological phenotypes. The sequencing pipeline was judged likely to have produced a cluster of highly shared sequence variants as a technical artifact. Presence/absence analyses assumed roughly uniform sequencing depth across donors, an assumption that may not hold. Specific HLA alleles were associated with about 17,000 TCR beta sequences at a false discovery rate of 0.05 in a later analysis. According to a later analysis, parvovirus B19, influenza, CMV and Epstein-Barr virus appeared linked to several top co-occurrence clusters. The study listed 150 to 200 TCR beta chains as associated with cytomegalovirus. A few of the identified cytomegalovirus-associated TCR beta chains were confirmed in vitro to be specific for cytomegalovirus antigens. Only TCR beta chains were sequenced in this cohort, and the absence of alpha or paired-chain data limited detectable features. In a later analysis, the rate of TCR association differed among HLA loci, with DRB1 alleles having the most associated TCRs and HLA-C alleles having the fewest. When HLA alleles, especially DR and DQ, strongly co-occurred, TCR associations were difficult to assign to individual alleles. Most CMV-associated TCR beta chains appeared to be HLA-restricted in a later analysis, and the HLA associations seemed to be driven largely by CMV exposure. A further reported finding was that TCR beta sequences accurately predicted the HLA-A and HLA-B alleles for most subjects in the first cohort. In a later genetic analysis, a missense DCLRE1C variant was associated with V-gene and J-gene trimming of TCR beta chains, and the association was replicated in an independent cohort. Compared with equally common non-associated chains, HLA-associated TCR beta chains in a later analysis were more clonally expanded and had lower generation probabilities. In a later genetic analysis, fewer N-insertions in productive TCRs were reported among donors in an Asian-associated ancestry cluster than the roughly 700-donor mean. While some public TCRs were present in many individuals, most TCR sequences turned up only very rarely across donors.

Points on this clone: Its binding antigen is unknown.

Taken from the germline V gene, the CDR1 and CDR2 loops are SGHTA and FQGNSA. V ends up 1 base short and J 0 bases short, with an unmatched junction base count of 11. The cysteine opens and the phenylalanine closes a CDR3 of 19 amino acids. Just the 57-base CDR3 DNA is kept, in frame starting at base 1. The cohort was made up of approximately 670 healthy bone marrow donors. All cohort members were sampled while nominally healthy, although unrecorded immune exposures were likely present. The donor was CMV seronegative and was included in the group of 352 seronegative cohort members. Every donor gave a peripheral blood sample, and the peripheral blood mononuclear cells from that sample were used for TCR beta sequencing. The Qiagen DNeasy Blood Extraction Kit was used to extract genomic DNA from the blood cell samples. Library preparation used the immunoSEQ multiplex PCR assay. For the multiplex PCR, a mixture combining 60 forward primers for TCR Vbeta segments and 13 reverse primers for TCR Jbeta segments was used. Amplification of the CDR3 region of rearranged TCR beta genes was performed with a multiplex PCR assay on genomic DNA. The Illumina HiSeq System was used to sequence the amplified TCR beta libraries as 87-base-pair reads. Concerning the study's data processing: Across the 640 or so repertoires, a later analysis counted some 81 million unique TCR beta chains, approximately 12 million of which were shared by at least two donors. Raw reads were error-corrected and collapsed into unique sequences by a nearest-neighbor algorithm in which closely related sequences were merged to remove PCR and sequencing errors. V, D and J gene segments were assigned by aligning CDR3 sequences to IMGT reference sequences. For a sequence to be retained, at least a six-nucleotide match to both a V gene segment and a J gene segment was required. A rearrangement counted as productive if the CDR3 had no stop codons and remained in frame with V and J, and every other rearrangement counted as non-productive. Following IMGT convention, CDR3 was defined as the stretch from the second conserved V-encoded cysteine up to the conserved J-encoded phenylalanine. In an earlier analysis of around 540 of the donors, sequences lacking an unambiguous match to a single V gene segment were excluded. In an earlier analysis of roughly 600 of the donors, a V segment was called functional when productive rearrangements were above 56.7%, and segregating when the standard deviation between donors exceeded 5%. A statistical classification framework was built to diagnose cytomegalovirus status from the catalog of TCR beta chain sequences. A later analysis assigned V and J genes by comparing TCR nucleotide sequences with IMGT/GENE-DB human TR gene sequences. A later analysis assigned CDR3 sequences and most-parsimonious VDJ recombination scenarios with the TCRdist pipeline. In a later analysis, each TCR beta chain was defined by its CDR3 amino acid sequence together with its V-gene family, and reads without a unique V-gene family were excluded. In a later analysis, fewer than 650 highly shared, low-generation-probability nucleotide sequences were removed to address suspected cross-contamination and a sequencing artifact. For each public chain, a later analysis derived a clonal expansion index from normalized ranks of inferred template counts within each repertoire. In a later analysis, generation probabilities were computed with a VDJ recombination model fitted to out-of-frame rearrangements, and the resulting probabilities were checked against IGoR. Hypergeometric tests were used in a later analysis to score TCR-TCR, TCR-HLA and TCR-CMV co-occurrence, with a repertoire-size bias correction applied to the TCR pairs. A later analysis estimated false discovery rates by permuting HLA or CMV assignments 20 times. A later analysis grouped co-occurring TCRs with DBSCAN, adding TCRdist sequence similarity when clustering within HLA-allele-positive subsets. Repertoires with fewer than 30,000 or more than 120,000 public chains were left out of co-occurrence clustering, as were a few repertoires with anomalous nucleotide sharing. TCRdb took this table from immuneACCESS and kept in-frame rearrangements with V and J called. Such tables lack part of the clones; where checked against another copy, unresolved V genes explain under half of the gap, and the rest is unexplained. V and J calls and clone size are those listed in that table; D and trimming were worked out from the DNA. The table held for this sample gives about 130,000 clones. The top ten constitute roughly 1.7% of the sample.

This receptor was taken from a man younger than 30 in good health and CMV-seronegative. The sample was PBMCs. Here the chain combines TRBV7-2 and TRBJ2-7; a stretch of 11 junction bases matches TRBD2. Here is the DNA: TGTGCCAGCAGCTTAGGGCTTGTAGCGGGGGGGCTCAGCTCCTACGAGCAGTACTTC. Its translation is CASSLGLVAGGLSSYEQYF.